This entry concerns a single T cell receptor (beta chain). Its antigen is unknown. The input lacks base qualities; no much larger clone sits a single base away. Participants in the prospective study were aged roughly 18 to 89 years, lived in 20 to 25 United States geographic areas, and enrolled through a virtual design. To assign participants to cohorts, the prospective study relied on clinical history that participants themselves reported in a screening survey and a study questionnaire. Recovered participants in ImmuneRACE Cohort 3 were defined as having two consecutive negative NP/OP PCR tests, clearance from a healthcare professional, or resolution of symptoms. In the prospective study, mobile phlebotomists collected whole blood, serum and a nasopharyngeal or oropharyngeal swab from each participant. Prospective study participants could optionally give additional blood draws and questionnaires over an approximately 2-month period. Prospective study blood samples were shipped either frozen or at room temperature before DNA extraction.

The entry originates in a study of blood T cell repertoires in COVID-19 (TCRdb year 2020). Some background on the complete study: The collaborator samples originated in the United States, Italy and Spain and spanned the acute and convalescent phases of COVID-19. The prospective study material was composed of cDNA or gDNA derived from T cells, B-cell-depleted T cells, or PBMCs. The dataset comprised deeply sampled blood TCRbeta repertoires from subjects exposed to, actively infected with, or recovered from COVID-19. The repertoires were released in a freely available public database meant as a resource for research on the immune response to SARS-CoV-2. The samples were drawn from two sources: the first 160 participants of the ongoing ImmuneRACE study, and about 1,300 subjects contributed by 6 global collaborators. The sample metadata nearly always contained a de-identified subject ID, COVID-19 status, age in years and sex. HLA class I and class II types, where available, came from metadata supplied by the sample provider rather than from assay-based typing. What the research found in general, with its limitations: The quantity of clinical and demographic metadata differed by source and by participant and was supplied without curation.

CDR3 length: 15 amino acids, cysteine to phenylalanine. The sequence is cut down to CDR3 DNA, 45 bases in frame from base 1. CDR1 SGHNT and CDR2 YENEEA are derived from the germline V gene. The germline V and J ends show losses of 5 bases and 2 bases respectively, and no gene match explains 7 bases of the junction. The immunoSEQ Assay, a bias-controlled multiplex PCR, was used to amplify TCRbeta CDR3 regions from genomic DNA. Processing in the source paper ran as follows. Within the assay, amplification of reference gene primers was used to estimate how many nucleated cells each sample contained. Sequence reads were collapsed and filtered to measure the absolute abundance of every unique TCRbeta CDR3 rearrangement. For each sample, productive Simpson clonality was calculated as the square root of Simpson's diversity index over productive rearrangements. Imported from immuneACCESS, the table was reduced by TCRdb to in-frame sequences with V and J called. These copies leave out some clones; in studies compared against another copy, an unresolved V gene accounts for under half, and the cause of the remainder is not known. The DNA gave D and trimming, while V, J and clone size come from that table. A total of 160,000 or so clones appear in this sample, less than 90% of them only once. The ten largest account for about 8% of the sample.

This receptor chain uses TRBV11-3 and TRBJ2-7; 9 central nucleotides agree with TRBD2. Sequenced: PBMCs or T cells enriched from blood (not recorded which). This TCR was recovered from a woman aged 45-65 years who had recovered from COVID-19. The DNA is TGTGCCAGCAGCCCACCGGGACTAGCCCCCTACGAGCAGTACTTC. It translates to CASSPPGLAPYEQYF.